This section outlines one T cell receptor beta chain sequence together with its context. This clone's antigen is unknown. It has no much larger one-base neighbor in the sample; base qualities were not kept. These data originate in a study of shared clonotypes between healthy human individuals (dated by TCRdb to 2018 to 2020). At the level of the whole study: The cohort included a few men and two women between 18 and 49 years of age. Libraries were prepared and TCR repertoires were sequenced by different laboratories using diverse techniques, in order to increase sequencing depth and limit assay-specific biases. For each donor, three plates each were used for CD4 naive and CD4 memory, two plates were used for CD8 naive, and one plate was used for CD8 memory. Each donor's leukapheresis produced roughly between roughly 0.85 and 9.5 billion PBMCs. To estimate repertoire size and how much clonotype sharing occurs between individuals, the study deeply sequenced the blood TCR repertoires of roughly 5 healthy adults.

The donors were healthy, HIV-negative adults who had no recently reported acute infections or vaccinations. Every donor was a Caucasian adult living in Nashville, Tennessee, USA. CD4+ T cells were enriched by magnetic negative selection, after which naive cells were positively selected on CD45RA and the negative fraction was taken as the memory subset. Blood was obtained by leukapheresis, after which PBMCs were separated by Ficoll-Histopaque density gradient centrifugation and cryopreserved in liquid nitrogen vapor phase. Purity and quantity of every magnetically sorted T cell population were checked by analytical flow cytometry. From each sorted fraction, genomic DNA was isolated and quantified by UV absorbance on a Nanodrop 2000c. What the authors observed across the whole study: Naive subsets generally had larger estimated clonotype richness than memory subsets. When a few donors were compared, the shared fraction of clonotypes was around 5.1% for naive CD4, roughly 3.4% for naive CD8, 2.3% for memory CD4, and around 0.37% for memory CD8. Because the study included only a small number of donors, the genetic and exposure-history diversity represented was limited. Only blood was sampled, and tissue TCR repertoires likely differ from those in blood. Pairwise subsampling led to the expectation that sequencing depth would affect the degree of clonotype sharing among donors. Clonotypes shared by all four sorted-subset donors showed higher generation probabilities than non-shared clonotypes. Even with the large sequencing depth, rarefaction of the sorted-subset datasets indicated that sequencing was incomplete.

TCR CDR3 regions were amplified from genomic DNA by multiplex PCR using the deep immunoSEQ assay. Genomic DNA extracted from each cell subset was distributed evenly over all wells of several immunoSEQ 96-well plates, and each plate served as one replicate. For sorted subsets, around 0.2 ug genomic DNA, equal to tens of thousands of T cell genomes, was loaded into each replicate PCR. Purified libraries were quantified with a Qubit 3.0 fluorometer, sized on a Bioanalyzer 2100, and re-quantified with the KAPA Library Quantification kit. Every immunoSEQ 96-well plate was sequenced on a dedicated single-read 150-cycle Illumina NextSeq 550 flow cell. As for how the authors treated the data: The immunoSEQ output contained only junctional sequences without quality scores, so filtering could not match that applied to full-length reads. To assign V/J genes and CDR3, sequences were annotated against IMGT germline references using PyIR, a Python wrapper for IgBLAST v1.9. Reads were removed for weak V/J assignments (E-value above 1e-6), missing CDR3, stop codons, out-of-frame junctions, or ambiguous translated residues. V3J clonotypes were defined as sequences sharing an identical inferred V gene, J gene, and CDR3 amino acid sequence. Percentage overlap between repertoires was calculated by dividing the number of shared unique clonotypes by the size of the smaller repertoire. Richness of each repertoire was evaluated using RTK rarefaction, the Chao1 estimator, and Recon v2.1 estimates of unobserved clonotypes. Generation probabilities were computed with OLGA for all TCRbeta clonotypes obtained by the gDNA method from several donors. Here the immuneACCESS table is served through TCRdb, limited to in-frame sequences with V and J called. Missing clones are a known gap in these copies; in checked studies unresolved V genes cover under half, and the rest lacks a known reason. The V and J calls and clone size are taken from that table; D and trimming were inferred from the DNA. The sample contains more than 2 million clones, approximately 94% of them found a single time. About 0.13% of the sample comes from the top ten.

CDR1 and CDR2 are read off the germline V gene as SGHAT and FQNNGV. Its CDR3 holds 15 amino acids, cysteine through phenylalanine. Of the read, only the CDR3 DNA is kept; its 45 bases are in frame from base 1. The V end loses 0 bases and the J end loses 3 bases, and a stretch of 11 bases separates them. This sequence uses TRBV11-2 and TRBJ1-2; the D gene cannot be resolved reliably. The sequence was obtained from a young man in good health. The sequencing sample was made of naive CD4+ T cells sorted from blood. This specimen's cell subset or site label, per the study, means: CD45RA+ positively selected. The nucleotide sequence reads as follows: TGTGCCAGCAGCTTAGATCGCCCGTTGCACTATGGCTACACCTTC. It codes for CASSLDRPLHYGYTF.